These T cell receptor beta chains were read from a single sample in a study of T-cell reconstitution after alpha-beta-depleted transplantation in children. One entry per CDR3 protein results from TCRdb running MiXCR on the PCR reads. This table has 350,000 to 500,000 distinct CDR3 sequences, approximately 42% appearing once. Material: PBMCs, obtained before TCRalphabeta/CD19-depleted stem cell transplant. The receptors shown here come from a girl aged 2-10 years with aplastic anemia, due to receive a stem cell transplant. Each CDR3 is given without its conserved first and last residue. A D gene is named only where the DNA matches it firmly.

cdr3_aa: ASSPMENEQF
v_call: TRBV18
d_call: NA

cdr3_aa: ATNDRGSSSPLH
v_call: TRBV5-6
d_call: NA

cdr3_aa: ASGFSVGGADTQY
v_call: TRBV12-5
d_call: NA

cdr3_aa: ASSFTVDGSPLH
v_call: TRBV5-1
d_call: NA

cdr3_aa: ASSRPRVRLNGYT
v_call: TRBV28
d_call: NA

cdr3_aa: ASSQAYWRGSTDTQY
v_call: TRBV4-1
d_call: TRBD2

cdr3_aa: ASSLGAGLAAYEQY
v_call: TRBV5-1
d_call: TRBD2

cdr3_aa: AISERYPGANTGELF
v_call: TRBV10-3
d_call: NA

cdr3_aa: ASSQVVGFSYNEQF
v_call: TRBV4-2
d_call: NA

cdr3_aa: ATFSGQGASYNSPLH
v_call: TRBV10-3
d_call: TRBD1

cdr3_aa: ASSSLGGYEQY
v_call: TRBV28
d_call: NA

cdr3_aa: SARAGTYNEQF
v_call: TRBV20-1
d_call: NA

cdr3_aa: SSRTGPGNEQF
v_call: TRBV29-1
d_call: TRBD1

cdr3_aa: SASGLIAASYEQY
v_call: TRBV20-1
d_call: NA

cdr3_aa: ASSTAGGTVDTQY
v_call: TRBV5-6
d_call: TRBD2

cdr3_aa: ASSLGELATNEKLF
v_call: TRBV7-2
d_call: NA

cdr3_aa: ASSPSPLDTQY
v_call: TRBV12-3/TRBV12-4
d_call: NA

cdr3_aa: SVDGYNEQF
v_call: TRBV20-1
d_call: NA

cdr3_aa: ASSWGGAEAKNIQY
v_call: TRBV7-2
d_call: NA

cdr3_aa: SASAREQETQY
v_call: TRBV20-1
d_call: NA

cdr3_aa: ATSDLRFGLAGAPYEQH
v_call: TRBV24-1
d_call: TRBD2

cdr3_aa: ASSPTGFWGVGSPNTEAF
v_call: TRBV7-3
d_call: TRBD1

cdr3_aa: ASSQDRLTEQY
v_call: TRBV4-1
d_call: NA

cdr3_aa: ASSGIAGTNEQF
v_call: TRBV10-1
d_call: TRBD2

cdr3_aa: ASKKQAYSYEQY
v_call: TRBV7-6
d_call: NA